The present TCR beta chain was sequenced within a study of technical replicates of blood from a handful of donors. Sequenced by immunoSEQ multiplex PCR; TCRdb stores in-frame clones only, minus some. The profile shows about 80,000 clones, roughly 90% of them singletons. The CDR3 sequence is 16 residues long. J gave up 2 bases and V 5 bases, and 11 bases lay outside the gene matches. The germline V gene encodes CDR1 MNHEY and CDR2 SMNVEV (reference sequence). The chain employs TRBV27 and TRBJ1-1; TRBD1 matches 7 bases. The sequence was obtained from a human donor in good health. Sequenced material: T cells isolated from PBMCs. The chain's CDR3 is CASSPTYWDRNTEAFF. The CDR3 region has the DNA TGTGCCAGCAGTCCCACCTATTGGGACAGAAACACTGAAGCTTTCTTT.